The 15 T cell receptor beta chains presented below share a single source sample, sequenced in a study of beta chain features in type 1 diabetes. Study-wide results and caveats: There was a moderate but significant shortening of TCRB CDR3s in all four CD4+ subsets of Type 1 diabetes patients.

For these receptors, no antigen is known. Expressed TCRB transcripts got sequenced, as all isolated RNA was reverse transcribed. Profiled with immunoSEQ multiplex PCR; TCRdb holds only in-frame clones, not every one. The profile shows 20,000 to 30,000 clones, about 52% of them singletons. The sample comprised stem cell memory CD4+ T cells from blood. These receptors were obtained from a man aged 25 to 40 with type 1 diabetes.

This clone has a handful of counts. V gene TRBV18 combines with J gene TRBJ1-5; possible D gene TRBD1, 6 bases. Trimming shortened V by 6 bases and J by 8 bases, and 20 bases separated the two germline ends. Germline assignment: CDR1 KGHSH and CDR2 LQKENI. CDR3 length: 15 amino acids. The CDR3 loop reads CASSRTRTAEKPQHF. The CDR3 region has the DNA TGTGCCAGCTCCAGGACGAGGACAGCAGAGAAGCCCCAGCATTTT.

This chain connects TRBV6-1 to TRBJ1-1, with D maybe TRBD1 (5 bases). Germline values: CDR1 MNHNS, CDR2 SASEGT. The CDR3 length is 15 residues. Trimming pared 5 bases from V and 3 bases from J, leaving 16 bases between. The CDR3, as DNA: TGTGCCAGCAGTCCCAGAGGGACTGGGGACACTGAAGCTTTCTTT. Translation: CASSPRGTGDTEAFF.

The chain joins TRBV18 to TRBJ2-7; 8 bases fit TRBD2. Germline CDR1 and CDR2: KGHSH and LQKENI. This CDR3 has 15 residues. J gave up 7 bases and V 0 bases, and 8 bases lay outside the gene matches. The CDR3 sequence is CASSPPPGGPEEQYF. In DNA form, the CDR3 reads TGTGCCAGCTCACCACCGCCGGGAGGGCCGGAGGAGCAGTACTTC.

This clone was observed once. V and J are TRBV5-4 and TRBJ1-6; 11 nucleotides align to TRBD1. Germline V CDR1 and CDR2: SGHNT, YYREEE (reference sequence). The CDR3 spans 16 residues. Trimming took 3 bases from V and 7 from J; bases not matched to a gene: 6. The CDR3 DNA reads as TGTGCCAGCAGCTCAGGACAGGGGGCGGGGAATTCACCCCTCCACTTT. It translates to CASSSGQGAGNSPLHF.

The rearrangement joins TRBV6-5 to TRBJ2-5; no firm D call. The V and J ends lost 0 bases and 5 bases respectively, with 13 bases between them. CDR1 MNHEY and CDR2 SVGAGI come from the germline V gene. The CDR3 spans 15 residues. The CDR3 bases are TGTGCCAGCAGTTACTCGAAGTCTAGTCATGAGACCCAGTACTTC. Its protein is CASSYSKSSHETQYF.

The V call is TRBV7-7, the J call TRBJ2-1, with TRBD2 as a possible D gene (7 bases). Germline V lookup: CDR1 SSHAT, CDR2 FNYEAQ (reference sequence). Trimming left V 1 base short and J 9 bases short, with 19 bases between. The CDR3 extends over 16 amino acids. The CDR3 sequence is CASSLESAGRGGEQFF. In DNA, the CDR3 is TGTGCCAGCAGCTTAGAGTCGGCGGGAAGGGGGGGTGAGCAGTTCTTC.

The rearrangement joins TRBV14 to TRBJ1-2, with TRBD1 matching over 9 bases. The CDR3 contains 14 residues. Germline loops: CDR1 SGHDN, CDR2 FVKESK. The V segment lost 3 bases and the J segment 7 bases; nucleotides outside the gene matches: 6. The DNA of the CDR3 is TGTGCCAGCAGCCACGGGACAGGGAGTATTGGCTACACCTTC. Translation: CASSHGTGSIGYTF. Based on the CDR3 plus reference TRBV14 and TRBJ1-2, the full variable domain is EAGVTQFPSHSVIEKGQTVTLRCDPISGHDNLYWYRRVMGKEIKFLLHFVKESKQDESGMPNNRFLAERTGGTYSTLKVQPAELEDSGVYFCASSHGTGSIGYTFGSGTRLTVV.

J is TRBJ2-5 and V is TRBV7-2; 14 bases are shared with TRBD2. Trimming took 5 bases from V and 7 from J; bases not matched to a gene: 3. The CDR3 has 14 amino acids. Germline V lookup: CDR1 SGHTA, CDR2 FQGNSA. The chain's CDR3 is CASSPGLAGATQYF. The CDR3 bases are TGTGCCAGCAGCCCGGGACTAGCGGGAGCGACCCAGTACTTC.

V gene TRBV30 combines with J gene TRBJ1-6; TRBD1 matches 11 bases. The CDR3 consists of 16 residues. The germline V gene encodes CDR1 GTSNPN and CDR2 SVGIG (reference sequence). V lost 0 bases and J lost 8; bases outside the gene matches: 6. The CDR3: CAWSVSRGQGDSPLHF. In nucleotides, the CDR3 is TGTGCCTGGAGTGTTTCCCGGGGACAGGGGGATTCACCCCTCCACTTT.

V is TRBV5-1 and J is TRBJ1-1, with D perhaps TRBD1 (6 bases). The CDR3 has 14 residues. Germline assignment: CDR1 SGHRS and CDR2 YFSETQ. Trimming left V 1 base short and J 1 base short, with 8 bases between. The CDR3, as DNA: TGCGCCAGCAGCTTGAACAGGGAGAACACTGAAGCTTTCTTT. Its translation: CASSLNRENTEAFF.

The chain recombines TRBV11-2 with TRBJ2-7; D might be TRBD2 (5 bases). Trimming removed 5 bases at V and 1 base at J, with 15 bases between. The length of the CDR3 is 15 residues. CDR1 and CDR2 from the germline V gene are SGHAT and FQNNGV. The CDR3 bases are TGTGCCAGCAGCCCGAGAGGGAGAGGGTCCTACGAGCAGTACTTC. Its protein product is CASSPRGRGSYEQYF.

This clone was seen a single time. The chain joins TRBV18 to TRBJ2-3, with TRBD2 as a possible D gene (6 bases). The V gene's germline CDR1 is KGHSH and CDR2 LQKENI. The V end lost 3 bases, the J end lost 3 bases, and 16 bases lay between the germline ends. The CDR3 totals 16 residues. CDR3 nucleotide sequence: TGTGCCAGCTCACCCGGGTCCGGGAGACAGACAGATACGCAGTATTTT. Encoded protein: CASSPGSGRQTDTQYF.

V gene TRBV5-1 combines with J gene TRBJ2-7, with TRBD2 identical over 7 bases. CDR3 length: 14 residues. Unmatched junction bases numbered 9, after V lost 3 bases and J lost 6 bases. Germline V gene data show CDR1 as SGHRS and CDR2 as YFSETQ. The CDR3 loop is CASSWGGSPGEQYF. The CDR3, as DNA: TGCGCCAGCAGCTGGGGGGGGTCTCCTGGCGAGCAGTACTTC.

This chain links TRBV5-4 with TRBJ2-5; D is perhaps TRBD1 (6 bases). Germline CDR1 reads SGHNT; CDR2 reads YYREEE (reference sequence). Trimming took 3 bases from V and 2 from J, leaving 17 bases between them. The CDR3 contains 16 residues. The CDR3 nucleotides read TGTGCCAGCAGCTCACTTGGTGTGGGGGCGCAAGAGACCCAGTACTTC. It is translated as CASSSLGVGAQETQYF.

This clone was counted a single time. The chain carries TRBV15 and TRBJ2-6; TRBD1 agrees at 9 bases. Germline CDR1 is LNHNV and CDR2 is YYDKDF (reference sequence). J lost 0 bases, V lost 1 base, and 4 bases had no gene match. This CDR3 region has 18 residues. CDR3 protein: CATSRGGTGPSGANVLTF. The CDR3, as DNA: TGTGCCACCAGCAGAGGCGGGACAGGGCCCTCTGGGGCCAACGTCCTGACTTTC.